One sample yielded the 2 T cell receptor beta chains listed below, sequenced in a study of beta chain features in type 1 diabetes. Study-level findings and limits: Among patients with Type 1 diabetes, TCRB CDR3s were moderately but significantly shorter in every one of the four CD4+ subsets.

Sequencing targeted expressed TCRB transcripts, as all isolated RNA had been reverse transcribed. The protocol was immunoSEQ multiplex PCR, while the TCRdb copy is restricted to in-frame clones and leaves out a portion. The sample includes around 360,000 clones, roughly 12% seen only once; the top ten take around 0.0099%. The antigens for these receptors are not known. Source material: naive CD4+ T cells from blood. The receptors stem from a woman under 30 with type 1 diabetes.

The table lists this clone with a few counts. The rearrangement uses TRBV7-2 and TRBJ2-7, with TRBD2 as a possible D gene (5 bases). The V gene's germline CDR1 is SGHTA and CDR2 FQGNSA. V was pared by 3 bases and J by 1 base, with 10 bases between. This CDR3 region has 14 residues. The CDR3 nucleotides are TGTGCCAGCAGCTTCGTCCGGGATTCCTACGAGCAGTACTTC. Its protein product is CASSFVRDSYEQYF.

This clone appeared a few times. The chain employs TRBV9 and TRBJ1-2; 10 bases are a match to TRBD1. Looked up from germline, CDR1 is SGDLS and CDR2 is YYNGEE. The CDR3 sequence is 15 residues long. The ends lost 3 bases at V and 3 bases at J; junction bases unmatched: 5. CDR3 region: CASSDRDRGDYGYTF. CDR3 sequence (DNA): TGTGCCAGCAGCGACCGGGACAGGGGAGACTATGGCTACACCTTC.